This T cell receptor (beta chain) stems from a study of regulatory T cells in long-lasting Graves disease. The CDR3 length is 12 residues. The germline V and J ends were trimmed by 5 bases and 7 bases, with 11 bases remaining between them. Germline V gene lookup returns CDR1 SEHNR and CDR2 FQNEAQ (reference sequence). Time point meaning: newly diagnosed GD, antithyroid drugs for less than 3 months. Following extraction of RNA from PBMCs, that RNA was used to make the TCR library. Whole-study findings and limits: Thyroid tissue was not studied; only peripheral blood was.

Arm-PCR with iRepertoire HTBI primers amplified the CDR3 regions for these TCR beta libraries. TCRdb reanalysed the multiplex PCR reads using MiXCR and keeps one entry per CDR3 protein. The sample has roughly 510,000 distinct CDR3 sequences, about 16% seen once. As for this clonotype: What it binds is unknown.

These data also featured in a second study, about T cells in Graves' hyperthyroidism and ophthalmopathy.

The source of this sequence is a man aged 18 to 29 with Graves disease. The sample consisted of peripheral blood mononuclear cells (PBMCs), taken at new diagnosis, from a patient treated with antithyroid drugs. The J gene is TRBJ1-1, the V gene TRBV7-9; D gene unclear. The CDR3 DNA is TGTGCCAGCAGCCCGGGAGAAAATGAAGCTTTCTTT. The encoded protein is CASSPGENEAFF.